The clone carrying this T cell receptor (beta chain) was seen only a few times. Antigen: not known. The sample comes from a study of metastatic and nonmetastatic thyroid tumors. Whole-study findings and limits: Within blood and tumor, benign nodules reportedly had significantly lower TCR beta diversity than malignant thyroid tumors did.

Using MiXCR, TCRdb re-called clones from the PCR reads. Here the sample spans about 6,100 clones, around 31% being singletons. Not a single patient had been given any form of treatment at any point before undergoing thyroid surgery. The ends were cut back, 7 bases at V and 1 base at J, with 7 bases in the middle. CDR3 length equals 13 residues. Germline-derived CDR1 and CDR2 are MNHNS and SASEGT. What was sequenced was adjacent normal tissue. The chain uses TRBV6-1 and TRBJ2-2, with D unclear. The receptor was derived from a male donor with papillary thyroid cancer or a benign thyroid nodule (not recorded which). Some clones in this sample may be carry-over from other donors' samples. This chain's CDR3 is CASTNKNTGELFF. The CDR3 DNA is TGTGCCAGCACCAATAAGAACACCGGGGAGCTGTTTTTT.